This T cell receptor beta chain emerged from a study of OX40 agonist ivuxolimab in advanced cancers. Whole-study context: An agonistic anti-OX40 (CD134) antibody, ivuxolimab, was used to treat the patients.

Clones were read by immunoSEQ multiplex PCR, and TCRdb kept only the in-frame ones, dropping some. This table has around 45,000 clones, 86% appearing once. The CDR3 runs 13 residues. Trimming stripped 2 bases from V and 3 bases from J, with 8 bases between. CDR1 MNHEY and CDR2 SMNVEV come from the germline V gene (reference sequence). This sequence originates from an adult with an advanced solid tumor such as melanoma, head and neck, liver or kidney cancer. The specimen comprised CD4+ or CD8+ T cells sorted from blood, sampled in a trial of the OX40 agonist ivuxolimab. The V gene is TRBV27, the J gene TRBJ2-7; D unresolved. CDR3 amino acids: CASSLMGHYEQYF. The DNA for the CDR3 is TGTGCCAGCAGTTTAATGGGCCACTACGAGCAGTACTTC.